This T cell receptor beta chain was sequenced in a study of T-cell reconstitution after alpha-beta-depleted transplantation in children. This sample's TCRbeta library carried unique molecular identifier barcodes. TCRdb processed the PCR reads anew with MiXCR; each CDR3 protein has one entry. The sample holds around 200,000 distinct CDR3 sequences, around 10% seen once. CDR1 and CDR2 (germline): SGDLS, YYNGEE. Trimming took off 4 bases at V and 2 bases at J, with 14 bases between the two ends. This CDR3 has 15 residues. The sample holds a few counts of this clonotype. The V gene is TRBV9, the J gene TRBJ2-3, with D possibly being TRBD1 (5 bases). The sequencing here drew on PBMCs from the stem cell graft donor, taken from the stem cell graft. This clonotype was sampled from a human donor who donated a stem cell graft to a child with acute lymphoblastic leukemia. For the CDR3, the DNA is TGTGCCAGCAGCCCTAGGGGTTCAGACACAGATACGCAGTATTTT. Translation gives CASSPRGSDTDTQYF.